This entry lists 17 T cell receptor beta chains sequenced from one sample in a study of cytomegalovirus exposure and HLA in healthy donors. PCR employed 60 Vbeta and 13 Jbeta primers. Sequenced by immunoSEQ multiplex PCR; TCRdb stores in-frame clones only, minus some. Among about 140,000 clones listed, 70% to 85% were seen once. Sequencing input: PBMCs. The source of these receptors is a man aged 40-49 years in good health and CMV-seropositive.

This rearrangement joins TRBV10-2 to TRBJ2-1; D might be TRBD1 (6 bases). Trimming removed 8 bases at V and 6 bases at J, with 17 bases between. The V gene's germline CDR1 is WSHSY and CDR2 SAAADI. The CDR3 runs to 14 residues. CDR3 amino acids: CASSAAGVLNEQFF. In DNA form, the CDR3 reads TGCGCCAGCTCGGCGGCAGGGGTACTCAATGAGCAGTTCTTC.

The chain joins TRBV28 to TRBJ2-6; TRBD2 is a possible D gene (5 bases). CDR3 length: 16 residues. With 3 bases removed from V and 0 bases from J, the gap between germline ends came to 9 bases. The germline V gene encodes CDR1 MDHEN and CDR2 SYDVKM. The CDR3 is CASSFGLGSGANVLTF. The CDR3 DNA reads as TGTGCCAGCAGTTTCGGACTGGGCTCTGGGGCCAACGTCCTGACTTTC.

This chain joins TRBV5-5 and TRBJ2-5, with D perhaps TRBD1 (5 bases). The germline gives CDR1 SGHKS, CDR2 YYEKEE (reference sequence). V was pared by 0 bases and J by 5 bases, with 14 bases between. The CDR3 has 15 residues. In DNA, the CDR3 is TGTGCCAGCAGCTTGGACGGAGTCAAGGGGGAGACCCAGTACTTC. Translating it yields CASSLDGVKGETQYF.

This chain uses TRBV5-4 with TRBJ2-5; D might be TRBD2 (5 bases). The CDR3 sequence is 14 residues long. V dropped 0 bases and J dropped 3 bases, with 9 bases sitting between them. CDR1 SGHNT and CDR2 YYREEE come from the germline V gene (reference sequence). CDR3 residues: CASSLEPGKETQYF. For the CDR3, the DNA is TGTGCCAGCAGCTTGGAGCCGGGAAAAGAGACCCAGTACTTC.

This clone occurred once. V gene TRBV29-1 combines with J gene TRBJ2-5; 15 positions match TRBD2. Germline V gene data show CDR1 as SQVTM and CDR2 as ANQGSEA. The CDR3 has 16 residues. With V trimmed by 5 bases and J by 2 bases, 6 bases remained unmatched. CDR3 protein: CSVWTSGRGLQETQYF. The CDR3 nucleotides read TGCAGCGTTTGGACTAGCGGGAGGGGGTTACAAGAGACCCAGTACTTC.

The V call is TRBV5-1, the J call TRBJ2-1; D gene uncertain. The germline gives CDR1 SGHRS, CDR2 YFSETQ. Trimming took 2 bases from V and 8 from J, leaving 5 bases between them. This CDR3 contains 11 residues. CDR3 coding DNA: TGCGCCAGCAGCTTTAGCTATGAGCAGTTCTTC. Amino acid sequence: CASSFSYEQFF.

V usage is TRBV7-9 and J usage is TRBJ2-5, with 12 bases lining up with TRBD2. With 1 base clipped from V and 4 bases from J, the junction kept 10 bases outside the gene matches. Germline loops: CDR1 SEHNR, CDR2 FQNEAQ (reference sequence). This CDR3 is built from 18 residues. CDR3 region: CASSLGGTSGSPGETQYF. In DNA form, the CDR3 reads TGTGCCAGCAGCTTAGGTGGGACTAGCGGGTCCCCGGGAGAGACCCAGTACTTC.

A few counts support this clone. The rearrangement uses TRBV4-2 and TRBJ1-5; no clear D gene. The germline gives CDR1 LGHNA, CDR2 YNFKEQ. This CDR3 is built from 17 residues. Trimming cost V 0 bases and J 1 base, with 13 bases left between them. This chain's CDR3 is CASSQDSTGGSNQPQHF. For the CDR3, the DNA is TGTGCCAGCAGCCAAGATTCTACGGGCGGGAGCAATCAGCCCCAGCATTTT.

In its sample, this clone was seen a few times. The chain uses TRBV9 and TRBJ1-6; 8 bases match TRBD1. Germline CDR1 and CDR2: SGDLS and YYNGEE. With 6 bases clipped from V and 8 bases from J, the junction kept 16 bases outside the gene matches. This CDR3 is built from 17 residues. CDR3 sequence (DNA): TGTGCCAGCACCCGATCCCGGGACAGGTATCCACATTCACCCCTCCACTTT. Protein sequence: CASTRSRDRYPHSPLHF.

The V call is TRBV9, the J call TRBJ1-4; D perhaps matches TRBD1 (5 bases). The length of the CDR3 is 16 residues. The V end lost 0 bases, the J end lost 4 bases, and 13 bases lay between the germline ends. Germline CDR1 is SGDLS and CDR2 is YYNGEE. The CDR3 is CASSVGWGGDNEKLFF. In DNA, the CDR3 is TGTGCCAGCAGCGTAGGTTGGGGGGGAGATAATGAAAAACTGTTTTTT.

The chain recombines TRBV7-9 with TRBJ1-4; 8 bases align to TRBD1. J was trimmed by 2 bases and V by 5 bases; bases with no gene match: 7. Germline V CDR1 and CDR2: SEHNR, FQNEAQ (reference sequence). The CDR3 runs to 16 residues. The DNA of the CDR3 is TGTGCCAGCAGCCCGCGACAGGGGCTCACTAATGAAAAACTGTTTTTT. As protein: CASSPRQGLTNEKLFF.

This clone was detected only a few times. J is TRBJ1-1 and V is TRBV28; 8 nucleotides agree with TRBD1. J was trimmed by 2 bases and V by 1 base; bases with no gene match: 6. Germline CDR1 MDHEN, CDR2 SYDVKM. This CDR3 is 16 amino acids long. The CDR3 DNA is TGTGCCAGCAGTTTATCACCCCAGGGGGCTAACACTGAAGCTTTCTTT. Translated, it gives CASSLSPQGANTEAFF.

V and J are TRBV7-9 and TRBJ2-7; 11 bases line up with TRBD2. J was trimmed by 3 bases and V by 3 bases; bases with no gene match: 4. From germline, CDR1 is SEHNR and CDR2 FQNEAQ (reference sequence). The CDR3 has 15 amino acids. The CDR3 DNA reads as TGTGCCAGCAGCTTGAGACTAGCGGGAAACTACGAGCAGTACTTC. Its protein is CASSLRLAGNYEQYF.

This clone was counted only a few times. The V call is TRBV6-1, the J call TRBJ2-7; the match to TRBD1 covers 7 bases. The CDR3 is 13 amino acids. The ends lost 7 bases at V and 2 bases at J; junction bases unmatched: 5. Germline CDR1 is MNHNS and CDR2 is SASEGT. In nucleotides, the CDR3 is TGTGCCAGCACCTGGGACAGCACCTACGAGCAGTACTTC. Translated: CASTWDSTYEQYF.

The chain joins TRBV4-2 to TRBJ1-4, with D perhaps TRBD1 (5 bases). Trimming cost V 0 bases and J 8 bases, with 13 bases left between them. The germline V gene has CDR1 LGHNA and CDR2 YNFKEQ. CDR3 size: 15 residues. CDR3 nucleotide sequence: TGTGCCAGCAGCCAAGATCAGGGTTTTGAGGAAAAACTGTTTTTT. Its protein product is CASSQDQGFEEKLFF.

The V call is TRBV28, the J call TRBJ1-4, with TRBD1 identical over 10 bases. The germline gives CDR1 MDHEN, CDR2 SYDVKM. The ends lost 6 bases at V and 3 bases at J; junction bases unmatched: 7. This CDR3 has 16 residues. The CDR3 DNA sequence: TGTGCCAGCAGCACCGGACAGGGGGATTCTAATGAAAAACTGTTTTTT. Amino acid sequence: CASSTGQGDSNEKLFF.

This clone was found a few times. CDR3 protein: CASSSMGQGGEKLFF. The CDR3 DNA is TGTGCCAGCAGTTCCATGGGACAGGGGGGGGAAAAACTGTTTTTT. This chain uses TRBV28 with TRBJ1-4, with 11 nucleotides matching TRBD1. CDR3 size: 15 residues. After removal of 4 bases from V and 8 bases from J, the junction contained 6 bases not matched to a gene. The germline gives CDR1 MDHEN, CDR2 SYDVKM.